This TCR beta chain was recorded in a study of cytomegalovirus exposure and HLA in healthy donors. Background on the study: Earlier, 100 million or so unique TCR beta sequences were recovered from around 180 million T cells by an analysis. Early released data had around 79 million unique TCRs, all coming from HLA-typed donors.

PCR amplification relied on 60 Vbeta primers (plus 13 Jbeta primers). Generated by immunoSEQ multiplex PCR, the TCRdb table keeps only in-frame clones and is missing some. Of around 200,000 clones listed, around 79% were seen once; the top ten hold less than 2%. This clone was seen once. The CDR3 runs 15 residues. Germline V gene sequence: CDR1 SGDLS, CDR2 YYNGEE. V lost 4 bases to trimming and J lost 5 bases, with 15 bases between them. The TCR was taken from a male donor in good health and CMV-seronegative. The sequencing sample was made of PBMCs. The V call is TRBV9, the J call TRBJ1-4, with D uncertain. The chain's CDR3 is CASSIGRTLNEKLFF. In DNA form, the CDR3 reads TGTGCCAGCAGCATCGGTCGGACTCTAAATGAAAAACTGTTTTTT.